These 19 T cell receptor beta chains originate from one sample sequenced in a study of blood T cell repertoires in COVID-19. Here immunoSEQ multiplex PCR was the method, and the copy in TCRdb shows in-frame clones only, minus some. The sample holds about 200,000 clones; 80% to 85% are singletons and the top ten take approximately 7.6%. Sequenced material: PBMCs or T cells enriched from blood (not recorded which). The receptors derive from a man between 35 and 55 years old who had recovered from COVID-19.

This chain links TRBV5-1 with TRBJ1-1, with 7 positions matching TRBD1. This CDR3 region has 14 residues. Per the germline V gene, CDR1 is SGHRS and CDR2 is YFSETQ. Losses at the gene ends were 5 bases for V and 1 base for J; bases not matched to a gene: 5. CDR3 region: CASRDRTTNTEAFF. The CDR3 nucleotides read TGCGCCAGCAGGGACAGGACCACGAACACTGAAGCTTTCTTT.

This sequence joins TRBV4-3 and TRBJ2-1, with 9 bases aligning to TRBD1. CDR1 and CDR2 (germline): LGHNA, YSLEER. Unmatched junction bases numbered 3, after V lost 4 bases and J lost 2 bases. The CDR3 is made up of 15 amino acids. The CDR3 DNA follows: TGCGCCAGCAGCCTCGGGACAGGGCCCTACAATGAGCAGTTCTTC. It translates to CASSLGTGPYNEQFF.

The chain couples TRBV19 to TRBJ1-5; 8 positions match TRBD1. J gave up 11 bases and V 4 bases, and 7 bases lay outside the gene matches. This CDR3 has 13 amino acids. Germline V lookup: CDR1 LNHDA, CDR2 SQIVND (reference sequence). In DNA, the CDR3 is TGTGCCAGTAGTACAACCTTACAGGGGGCCCAGCATTTT. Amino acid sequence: CASSTTLQGAQHF.

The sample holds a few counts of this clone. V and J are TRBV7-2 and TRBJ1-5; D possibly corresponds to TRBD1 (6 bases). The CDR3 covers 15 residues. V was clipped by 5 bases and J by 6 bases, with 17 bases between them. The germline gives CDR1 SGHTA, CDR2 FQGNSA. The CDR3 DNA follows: TGTGCCAGCAGCATCGATAGGGGGAAGGGTCAGCCCCAGCATTTT. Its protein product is CASSIDRGKGQPQHF.

The CDR3 DNA sequence: TGCGCCAGCAGCCCACCACAGGGGGCGCAGGAGACCCAGTACTTC. It translates to CASSPPQGAQETQYF. V and J are TRBV5-1 and TRBJ2-5; 9 nucleotides line up with TRBD1. The V and J ends lost 4 bases and 5 bases, in that order; junction bases with no gene match: 9. The CDR3 loop spans 15 amino acids. Germline CDR1 SGHRS, CDR2 YFSETQ.

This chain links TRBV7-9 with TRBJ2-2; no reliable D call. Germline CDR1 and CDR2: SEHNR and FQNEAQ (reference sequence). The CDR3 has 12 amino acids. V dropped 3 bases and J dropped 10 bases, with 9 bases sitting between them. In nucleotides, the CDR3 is TGTGCCAGCAGCTTTCGGGTTTCGGAGCTGTTTTTT. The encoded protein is CASSFRVSELFF.

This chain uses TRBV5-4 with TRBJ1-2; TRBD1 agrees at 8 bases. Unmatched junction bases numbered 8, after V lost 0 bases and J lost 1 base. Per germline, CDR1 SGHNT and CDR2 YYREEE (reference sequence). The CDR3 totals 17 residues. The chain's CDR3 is CASSLGQGAVINYGYTF. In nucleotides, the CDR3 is TGTGCCAGCAGCTTGGGTCAGGGGGCCGTCATTAACTATGGCTACACCTTC.

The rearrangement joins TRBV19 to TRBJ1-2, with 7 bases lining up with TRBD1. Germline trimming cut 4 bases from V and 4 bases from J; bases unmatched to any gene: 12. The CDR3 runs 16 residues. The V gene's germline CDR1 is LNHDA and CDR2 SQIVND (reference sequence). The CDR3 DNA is TGTGCCAGTAGTAACTCCGGGACAGCCAGCTTCTATGGCTACACCTTC. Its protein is CASSNSGTASFYGYTF. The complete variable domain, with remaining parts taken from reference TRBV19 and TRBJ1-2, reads DGGITQSPKYLFRKEGQNVTLSCEQNLNHDAMYWYRQDPGQGLRLIYYSQIVNDFQKGDIAEGYSVSREKKESFPLTVTSAQKNPTAFYLCASSNSGTASFYGYTFGSGTRLTVV.

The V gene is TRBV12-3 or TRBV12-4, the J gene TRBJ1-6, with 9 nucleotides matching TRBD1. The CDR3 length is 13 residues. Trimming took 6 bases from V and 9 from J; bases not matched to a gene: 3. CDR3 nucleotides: TGTGCCAGCAGGGGACAGGGTAGTTCACCCCTCCACTTT. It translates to CASRGQGSSPLHF.

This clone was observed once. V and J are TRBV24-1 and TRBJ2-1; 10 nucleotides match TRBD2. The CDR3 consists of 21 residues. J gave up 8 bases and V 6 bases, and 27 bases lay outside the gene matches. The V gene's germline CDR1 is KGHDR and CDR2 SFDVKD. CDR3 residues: CATSSRVRPAGSSGGGDEQFF. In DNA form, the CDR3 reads TGTGCCACCAGTTCAAGAGTTAGACCCGCGGGGTCTAGCGGGGGCGGGGATGAGCAGTTCTTC.

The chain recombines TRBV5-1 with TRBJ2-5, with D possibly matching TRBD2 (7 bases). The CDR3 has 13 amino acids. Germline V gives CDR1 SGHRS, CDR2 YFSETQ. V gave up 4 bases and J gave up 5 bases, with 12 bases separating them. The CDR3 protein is CASSTGGGETQYF. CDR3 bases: TGCGCCAGCAGCACGGGGGGCGGGGAGACCCAGTACTTC.

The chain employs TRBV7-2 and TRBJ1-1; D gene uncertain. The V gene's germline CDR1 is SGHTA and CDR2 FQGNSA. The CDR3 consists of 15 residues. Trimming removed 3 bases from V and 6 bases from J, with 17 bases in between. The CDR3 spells CASSFGIRARAEAFF. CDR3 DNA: TGTGCCAGCAGCTTTGGGATTAGGGCGAGGGCTGAAGCTTTCTTT.

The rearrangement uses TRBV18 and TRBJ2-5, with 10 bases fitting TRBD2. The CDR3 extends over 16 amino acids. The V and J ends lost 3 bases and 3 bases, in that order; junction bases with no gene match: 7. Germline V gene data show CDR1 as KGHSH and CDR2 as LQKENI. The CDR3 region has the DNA TGTGCCAGCTCACCCAGAGCGGGGGGGGTCAAAGAGACCCAGTACTTC. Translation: CASSPRAGGVKETQYF.

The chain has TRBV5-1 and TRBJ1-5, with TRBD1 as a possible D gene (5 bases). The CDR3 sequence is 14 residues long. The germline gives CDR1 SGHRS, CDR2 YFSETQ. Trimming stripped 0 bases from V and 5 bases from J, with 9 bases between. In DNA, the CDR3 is TGCGCCAGCAGCTTGGAGGCAGGGTATCAGCCCCAGCATTTT. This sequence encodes CASSLEAGYQPQHF.

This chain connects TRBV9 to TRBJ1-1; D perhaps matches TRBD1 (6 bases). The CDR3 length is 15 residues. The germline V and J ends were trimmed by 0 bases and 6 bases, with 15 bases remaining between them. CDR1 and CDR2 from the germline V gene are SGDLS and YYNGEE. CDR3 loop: CASSVGIGGRAEAFF. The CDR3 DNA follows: TGTGCCAGCAGCGTAGGGATAGGGGGAAGGGCTGAAGCTTTCTTT.

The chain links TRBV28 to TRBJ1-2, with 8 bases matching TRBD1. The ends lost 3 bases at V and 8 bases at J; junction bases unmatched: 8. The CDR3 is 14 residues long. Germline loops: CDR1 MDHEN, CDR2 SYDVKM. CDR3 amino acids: CASSLVDRAGGYTF. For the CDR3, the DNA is TGTGCCAGCAGTTTGGTGGACAGGGCGGGGGGCTACACCTTC.

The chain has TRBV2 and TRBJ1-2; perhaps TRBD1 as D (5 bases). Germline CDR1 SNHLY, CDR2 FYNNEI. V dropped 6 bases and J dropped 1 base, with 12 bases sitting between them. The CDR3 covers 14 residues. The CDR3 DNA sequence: TGTGCCAGCAGCAGGACATTCGATAACTATGGCTACACCTTC. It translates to CASSRTFDNYGYTF.

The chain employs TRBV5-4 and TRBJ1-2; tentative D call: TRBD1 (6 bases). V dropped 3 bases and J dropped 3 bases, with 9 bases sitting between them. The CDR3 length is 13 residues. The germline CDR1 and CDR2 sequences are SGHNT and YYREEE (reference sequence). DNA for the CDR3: TGTGCCAGCAGCTCAGGGGAGTACTATGGCTACACCTTC. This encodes CASSSGEYYGYTF.

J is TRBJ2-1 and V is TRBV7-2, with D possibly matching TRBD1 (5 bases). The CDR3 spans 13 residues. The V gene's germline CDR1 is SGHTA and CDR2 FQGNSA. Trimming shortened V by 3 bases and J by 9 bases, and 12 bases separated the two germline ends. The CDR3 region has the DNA TGTGCCAGCAGCTTGGAGCGTAGGGGTGAGCAGTTCTTC. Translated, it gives CASSLERRGEQFF.